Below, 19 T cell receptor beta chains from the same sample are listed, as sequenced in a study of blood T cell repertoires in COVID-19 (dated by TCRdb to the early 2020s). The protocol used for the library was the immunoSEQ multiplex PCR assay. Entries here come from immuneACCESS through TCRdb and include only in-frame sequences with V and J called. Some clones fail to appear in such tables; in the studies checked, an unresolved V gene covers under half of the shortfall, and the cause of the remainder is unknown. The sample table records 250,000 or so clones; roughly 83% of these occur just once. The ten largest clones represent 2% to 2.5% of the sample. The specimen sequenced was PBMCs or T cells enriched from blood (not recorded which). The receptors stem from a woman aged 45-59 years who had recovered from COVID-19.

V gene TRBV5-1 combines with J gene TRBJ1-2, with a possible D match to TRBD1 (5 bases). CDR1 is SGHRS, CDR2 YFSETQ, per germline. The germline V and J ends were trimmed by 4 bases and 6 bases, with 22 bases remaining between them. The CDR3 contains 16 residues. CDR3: CASSLDNAGRGNGYTF. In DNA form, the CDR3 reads TGCGCCAGCAGCCTCGACAACGCCGGTAGGGGAAATGGCTACACCTTC.

CDR3 DNA: TGTGCCAGCAGAAAAGCTAGCGGGAGGACAGATACGCAGTATTTT. Its protein is CASRKASGRTDTQYF. The chain combines TRBV7-2 with TRBJ2-3; 11 bases line up with TRBD2. With V trimmed by 6 bases and J by 3 bases, 5 bases remained unmatched. This CDR3 is 15 amino acids long. The germline V gene has CDR1 SGHTA and CDR2 FQGNSA.

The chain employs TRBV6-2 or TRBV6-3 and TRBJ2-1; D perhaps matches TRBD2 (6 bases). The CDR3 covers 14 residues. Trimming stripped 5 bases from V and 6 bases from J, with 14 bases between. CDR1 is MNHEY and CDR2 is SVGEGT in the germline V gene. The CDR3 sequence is CASSHHREFNEQFF. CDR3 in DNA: TGTGCCAGCAGTCACCACCGGGAGTTCAATGAGCAGTTCTTC.

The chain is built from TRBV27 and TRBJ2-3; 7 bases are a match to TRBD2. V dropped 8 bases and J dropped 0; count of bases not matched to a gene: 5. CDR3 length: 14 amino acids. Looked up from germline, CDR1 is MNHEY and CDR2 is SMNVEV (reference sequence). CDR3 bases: TGTGCCAGCGGTACAGCGGGAAGCACAGATACGCAGTATTTT. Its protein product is CASGTAGSTDTQYF.

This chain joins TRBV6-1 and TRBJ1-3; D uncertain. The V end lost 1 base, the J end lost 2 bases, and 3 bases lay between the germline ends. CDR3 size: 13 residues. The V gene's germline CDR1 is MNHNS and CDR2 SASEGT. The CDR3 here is CASSEVTGNTIYF. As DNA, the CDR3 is TGTGCCAGCAGTGAAGTAACTGGAAACACCATATATTTT.

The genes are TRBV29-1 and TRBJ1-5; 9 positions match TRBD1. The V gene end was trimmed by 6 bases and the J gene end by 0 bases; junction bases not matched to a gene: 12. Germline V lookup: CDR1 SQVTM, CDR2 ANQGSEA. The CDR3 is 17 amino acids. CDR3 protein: CSVGGGQGVYSNQPQHF. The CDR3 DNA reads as TGCAGCGTGGGGGGGGGACAGGGCGTCTATAGCAATCAGCCCCAGCATTTT.

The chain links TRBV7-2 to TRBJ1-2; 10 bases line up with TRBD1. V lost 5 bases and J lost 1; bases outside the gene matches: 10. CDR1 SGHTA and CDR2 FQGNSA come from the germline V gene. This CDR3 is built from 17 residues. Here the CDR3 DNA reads TGTGCCAGCAGCCCCCGACAGGGGGCAGCCCTTAACTATGGCTACACCTTC. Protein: CASSPRQGAALNYGYTF.

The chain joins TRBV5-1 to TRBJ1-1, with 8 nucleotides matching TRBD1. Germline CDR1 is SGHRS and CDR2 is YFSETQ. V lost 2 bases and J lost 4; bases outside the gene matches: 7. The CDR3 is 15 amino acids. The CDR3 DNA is TGCGCCAGCAGCTTATCAGGGGGCGCGGGCACTGAAGCTTTCTTT. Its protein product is CASSLSGGAGTEAFF.

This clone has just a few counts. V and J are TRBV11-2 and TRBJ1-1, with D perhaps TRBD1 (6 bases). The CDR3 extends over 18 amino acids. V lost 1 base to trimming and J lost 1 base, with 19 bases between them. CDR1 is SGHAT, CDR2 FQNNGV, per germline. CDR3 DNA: TGTGCCAGCAGCTTAGCTCGAGGGGGAAAGGGCCAGAACACTGAAGCTTTCTTT. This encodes CASSLARGGKGQNTEAFF.

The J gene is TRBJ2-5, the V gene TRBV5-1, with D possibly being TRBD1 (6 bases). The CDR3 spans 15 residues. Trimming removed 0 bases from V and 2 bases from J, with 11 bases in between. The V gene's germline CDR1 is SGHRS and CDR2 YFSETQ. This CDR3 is CASSLGAGEQETQYF. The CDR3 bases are TGCGCCAGCAGCTTGGGGGCAGGGGAGCAAGAGACCCAGTACTTC.

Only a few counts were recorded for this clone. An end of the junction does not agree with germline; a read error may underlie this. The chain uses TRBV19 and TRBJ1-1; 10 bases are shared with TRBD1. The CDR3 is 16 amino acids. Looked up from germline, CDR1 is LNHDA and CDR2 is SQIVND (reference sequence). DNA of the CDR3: TGTGCCAGTAGTCCTCCGGGACAGGGGATGAAGACTGAAGCTTTCTTT. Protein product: CASSPPGQGMKTEAFF.

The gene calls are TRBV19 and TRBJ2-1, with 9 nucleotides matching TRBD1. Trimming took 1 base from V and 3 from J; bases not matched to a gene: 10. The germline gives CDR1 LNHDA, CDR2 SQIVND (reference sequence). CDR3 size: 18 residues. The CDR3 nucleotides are TGTGCCAGTAGTATAGTTACGACAGGGGGAACCAACTACAATGAGCAGTTCTTC. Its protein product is CASSIVTTGGTNYNEQFF.

CDR3 nucleotide sequence: TGTGCCAGCAGCCAGAGGGTGGAGAACACCGGGGAGCTGTTTTTT. Its protein product is CASSQRVENTGELFF. The chain couples TRBV4-2 to TRBJ2-2, with D possibly TRBD2 on 5 matching bases. V lost 3 bases to trimming and J lost 1 base, with 9 bases between them. Germline V lookup: CDR1 LGHNA, CDR2 YNFKEQ. The CDR3 runs 15 residues.

For the CDR3, the DNA is TGTGCCAGCTCACCTATTCAACAGGGGGGTGACACTGAAGCTTTCTTT. It yields the protein CASSPIQQGGDTEAFF. The rearrangement uses TRBV18 and TRBJ1-1, with 8 bases that match TRBD1. This CDR3 is built from 16 residues. The J segment lost 3 bases and the V segment lost 3 bases, leaving 9 bases of the junction unmatched. Germline assignment: CDR1 KGHSH and CDR2 LQKENI.

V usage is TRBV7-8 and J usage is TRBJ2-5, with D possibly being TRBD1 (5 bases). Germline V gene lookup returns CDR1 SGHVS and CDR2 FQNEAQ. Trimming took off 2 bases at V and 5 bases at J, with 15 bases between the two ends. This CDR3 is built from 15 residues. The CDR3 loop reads CASSLTQDPLETQYF. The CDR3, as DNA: TGTGCCAGCAGCTTAACACAGGACCCGTTGGAGACCCAGTACTTC. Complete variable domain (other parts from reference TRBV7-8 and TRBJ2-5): GAGVSQSPRYKVAKRGQDVALRCDPISGHVSLFWYQQALGQGPEFLTYFQNEAQLDKSGLPSDRFFAERPEGSVSTLKIQRTQQEDSAVYLCASSLTQDPLETQYFGPGTRLLVL.

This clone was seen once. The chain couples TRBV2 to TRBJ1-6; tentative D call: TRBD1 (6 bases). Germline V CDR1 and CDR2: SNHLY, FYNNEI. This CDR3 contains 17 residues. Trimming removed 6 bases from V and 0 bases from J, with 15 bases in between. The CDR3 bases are TGTGCCAGCAGGAAACAGGGACTAAGCTCCTATAATTCACCCCTCCACTTT. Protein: CASRKQGLSSYNSPLHF.

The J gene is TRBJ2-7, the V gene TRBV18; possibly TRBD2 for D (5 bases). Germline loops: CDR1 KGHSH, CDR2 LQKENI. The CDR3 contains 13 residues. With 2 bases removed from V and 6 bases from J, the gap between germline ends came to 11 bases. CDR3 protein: CASSPLDLGEQYF. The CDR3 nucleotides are TGTGCCAGCTCACCATTGGACTTGGGCGAGCAGTACTTC.

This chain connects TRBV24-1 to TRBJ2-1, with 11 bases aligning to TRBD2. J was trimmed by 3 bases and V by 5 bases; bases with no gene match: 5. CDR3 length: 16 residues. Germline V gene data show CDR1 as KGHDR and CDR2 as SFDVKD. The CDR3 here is CATSGFGTSGYNEQFF. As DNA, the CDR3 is TGTGCCACCAGTGGATTTGGGACTAGCGGCTACAATGAGCAGTTCTTC.

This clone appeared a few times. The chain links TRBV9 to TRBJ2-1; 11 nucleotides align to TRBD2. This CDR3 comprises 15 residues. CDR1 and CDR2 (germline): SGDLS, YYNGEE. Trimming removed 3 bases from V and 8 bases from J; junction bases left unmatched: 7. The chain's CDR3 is CASSAFSGGVDEQFF. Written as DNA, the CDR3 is TGTGCCAGCAGCGCCTTTAGCGGGGGGGTCGATGAGCAGTTCTTC. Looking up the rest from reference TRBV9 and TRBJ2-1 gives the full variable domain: DSGVTQTPKHLITATGQRVTLRCSPRSGDLSVYWYQQSLDQGLQFLIQYYNGEERAKGNILERFSAQQFPDLHSELNLSSLELGDSALYFCASSAFSGGVDEQFFGPGTRLTVL.